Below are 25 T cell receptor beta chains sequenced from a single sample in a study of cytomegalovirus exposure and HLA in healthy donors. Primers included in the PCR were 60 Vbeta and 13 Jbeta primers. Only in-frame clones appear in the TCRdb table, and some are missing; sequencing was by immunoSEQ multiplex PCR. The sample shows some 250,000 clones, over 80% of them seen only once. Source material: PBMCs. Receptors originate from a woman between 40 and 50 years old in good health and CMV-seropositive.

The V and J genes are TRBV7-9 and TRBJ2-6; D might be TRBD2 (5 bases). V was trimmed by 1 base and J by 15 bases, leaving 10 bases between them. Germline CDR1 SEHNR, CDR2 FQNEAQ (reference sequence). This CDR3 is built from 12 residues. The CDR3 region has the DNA TGTGCCAGCAGCTTAGAGATCGGGGACCTGACTTTC. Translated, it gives CASSLEIGDLTF.

The CDR3, as DNA: TGTGCCAGCAGTGCCACAGGGTGGGCGAACTATGGCTACACCTTC. It yields the protein CASSATGWANYGYTF. The chain joins TRBV27 to TRBJ1-2; TRBD1 is a possible D gene (6 bases). The V end lost 5 bases, the J end lost 2 bases, and 15 bases lay between the germline ends. The germline CDR1 and CDR2 sequences are MNHEY and SMNVEV (reference sequence). The CDR3 spans 15 residues.

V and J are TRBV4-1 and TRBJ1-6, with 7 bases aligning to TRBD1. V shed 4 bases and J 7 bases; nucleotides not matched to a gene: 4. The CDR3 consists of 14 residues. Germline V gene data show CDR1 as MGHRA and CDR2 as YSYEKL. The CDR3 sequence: CASSPRTGNSPLHF. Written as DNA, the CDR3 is TGCGCCAGCAGCCCCCGGACAGGCAATTCACCCCTCCACTTT.

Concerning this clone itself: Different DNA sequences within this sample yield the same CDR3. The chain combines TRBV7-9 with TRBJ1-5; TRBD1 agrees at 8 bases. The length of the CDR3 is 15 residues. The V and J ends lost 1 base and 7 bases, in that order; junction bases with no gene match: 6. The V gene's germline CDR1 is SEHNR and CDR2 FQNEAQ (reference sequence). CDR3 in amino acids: CASSLGTGRYQPQHF. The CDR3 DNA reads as TGTGCCAGCAGCTTAGGGACAGGGAGGTACCAGCCCCAGCATTTT.

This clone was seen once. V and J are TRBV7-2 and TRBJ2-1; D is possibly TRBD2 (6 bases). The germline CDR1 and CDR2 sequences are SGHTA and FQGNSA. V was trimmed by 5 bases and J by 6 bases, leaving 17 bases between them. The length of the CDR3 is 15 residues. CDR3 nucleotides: TGTGCCAGCAGCCCCCCGACTAGTCGGCCCAATGAGCAGTTCTTC. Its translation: CASSPPTSRPNEQFF.

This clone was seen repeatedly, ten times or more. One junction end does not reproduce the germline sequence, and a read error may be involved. The CDR3 here is CASSDQEAQYF. Written as DNA, the CDR3 is TGTGCCAGCAGTGATCAAGAGGCCCAGTACTTC. The chain combines TRBV6-1 with TRBJ2-5; D uncertain. The CDR3 extends over 11 amino acids. Germline CDR1 reads MNHNS; CDR2 reads SASEGT.

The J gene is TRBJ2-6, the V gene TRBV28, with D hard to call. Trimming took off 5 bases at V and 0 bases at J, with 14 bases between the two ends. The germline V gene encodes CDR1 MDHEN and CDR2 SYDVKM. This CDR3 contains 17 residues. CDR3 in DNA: TGTGCCAGCAGTACCCCGAGATTAAGCTCTGGGGCCAACGTCCTGACTTTC. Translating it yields CASSTPRLSSGANVLTF. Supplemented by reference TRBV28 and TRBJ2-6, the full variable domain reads DVKVTQSSRYLVKRTGEKVFLECVQDMDHENMFWYRQDPGLGLRLIYFSYDVKMKEKGDIPEGYSVSREKKERFSLILESASTNQTSMYLCASSTPRLSSGANVLTFGAGSRLTVL.

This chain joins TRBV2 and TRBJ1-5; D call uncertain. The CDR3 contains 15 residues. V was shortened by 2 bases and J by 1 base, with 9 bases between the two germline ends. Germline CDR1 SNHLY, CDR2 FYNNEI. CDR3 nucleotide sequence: TGTGCCAGCAGTGAAATTGGAGGAAGCAATCAGCCCCAGCATTTT. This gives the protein CASSEIGGSNQPQHF.

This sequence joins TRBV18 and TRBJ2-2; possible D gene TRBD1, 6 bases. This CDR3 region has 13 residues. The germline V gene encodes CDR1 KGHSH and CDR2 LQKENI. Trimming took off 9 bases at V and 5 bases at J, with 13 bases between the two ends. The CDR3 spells CASSATGTGELFF. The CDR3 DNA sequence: TGTGCCAGTTCAGCGACAGGTACCGGGGAGCTGTTTTTT. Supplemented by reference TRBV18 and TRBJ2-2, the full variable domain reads NAGVMQNPRHLVRRRGQEARLRCSPMKGHSHVYWYRQLPEEGLKFMVYLQKENIIDESGMPKERFSAEFPKEGPSILRIQQVVRGDSAAYFCASSATGTGELFFGEGSRLTVL.

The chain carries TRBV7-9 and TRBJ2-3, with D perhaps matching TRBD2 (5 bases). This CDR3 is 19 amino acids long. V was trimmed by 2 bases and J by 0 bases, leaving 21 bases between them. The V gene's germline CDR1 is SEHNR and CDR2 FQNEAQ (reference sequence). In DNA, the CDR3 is TGTGCCAGCAGCTTAAACAGCGGAGGCCTCTTCGCTAGCACAGATACGCAGTATTTT. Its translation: CASSLNSGGLFASTDTQYF.

In DNA form, the CDR3 reads TGCGCCAGCAGCTCCCGACTAGCGGGGGTTGATGGGGCCAACGTCCTGACTTTC. As protein: CASSSRLAGVDGANVLTF. V is TRBV5-1 and J is TRBJ2-6; 12 nucleotides agree with TRBD2. This CDR3 is built from 18 residues. Germline CDR1 and CDR2: SGHRS and YFSETQ. With V trimmed by 3 bases and J by 3 bases, 7 bases remained unmatched.

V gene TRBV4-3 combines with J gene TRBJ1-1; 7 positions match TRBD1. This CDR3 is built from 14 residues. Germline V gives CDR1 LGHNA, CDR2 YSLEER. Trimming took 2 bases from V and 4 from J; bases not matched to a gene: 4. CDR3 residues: CASSQLDRPTEAFF. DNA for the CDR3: TGCGCCAGCAGCCAACTGGACAGGCCCACTGAAGCTTTCTTT.

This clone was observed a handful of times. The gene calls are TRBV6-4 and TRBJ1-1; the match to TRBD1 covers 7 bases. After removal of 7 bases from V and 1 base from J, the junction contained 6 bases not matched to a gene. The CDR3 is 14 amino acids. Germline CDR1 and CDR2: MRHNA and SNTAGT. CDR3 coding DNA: TGTGCCAGCACCCGGGACAGTTCGAACACTGAAGCTTTCTTT. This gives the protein CASTRDSSNTEAFF.

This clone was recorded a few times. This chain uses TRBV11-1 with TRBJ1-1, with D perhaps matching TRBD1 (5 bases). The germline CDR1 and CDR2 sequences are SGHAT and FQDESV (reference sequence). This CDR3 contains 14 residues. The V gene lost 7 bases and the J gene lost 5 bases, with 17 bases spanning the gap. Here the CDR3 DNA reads TGTGCCAGCACCTCTCGGGGCGCGGGAACTGAAGCTTTCTTT. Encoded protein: CASTSRGAGTEAFF.

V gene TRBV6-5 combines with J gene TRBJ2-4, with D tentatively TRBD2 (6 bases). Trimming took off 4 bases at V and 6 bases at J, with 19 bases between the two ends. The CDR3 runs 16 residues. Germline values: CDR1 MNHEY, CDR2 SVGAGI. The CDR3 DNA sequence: TGTGCCAGCAGTTCGAGGACGGAGGGATCAGCAAACATTCAGTACTTC. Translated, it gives CASSSRTEGSANIQYF.

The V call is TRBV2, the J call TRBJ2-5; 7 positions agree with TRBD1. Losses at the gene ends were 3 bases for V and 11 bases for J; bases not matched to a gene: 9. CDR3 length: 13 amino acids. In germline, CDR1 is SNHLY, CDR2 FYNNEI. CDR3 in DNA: TGTGCCAGCAGTGAGGGACAGTCTAGAGAGCAGTACTTC. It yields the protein CASSEGQSREQYF.

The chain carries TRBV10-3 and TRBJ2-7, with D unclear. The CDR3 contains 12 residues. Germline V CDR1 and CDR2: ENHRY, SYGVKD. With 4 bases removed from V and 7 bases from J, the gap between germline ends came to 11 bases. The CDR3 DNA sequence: TGTGCCATCAGTGGAGATCTACTGGAGCAGTACTTC. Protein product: CAISGDLLEQYF.

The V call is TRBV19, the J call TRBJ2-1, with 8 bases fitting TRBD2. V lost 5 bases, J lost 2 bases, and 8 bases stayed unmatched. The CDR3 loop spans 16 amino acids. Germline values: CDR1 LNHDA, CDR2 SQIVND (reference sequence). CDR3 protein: CASSGLGRGAYNEQFF. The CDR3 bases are TGTGCCAGTAGTGGGCTCGGGCGGGGGGCCTACAATGAGCAGTTCTTC.

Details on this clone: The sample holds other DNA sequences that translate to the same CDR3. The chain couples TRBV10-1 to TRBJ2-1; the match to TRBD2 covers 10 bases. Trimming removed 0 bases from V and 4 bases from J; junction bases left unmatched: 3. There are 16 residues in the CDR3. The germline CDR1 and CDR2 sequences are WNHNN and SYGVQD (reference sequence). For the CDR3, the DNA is TGCGCCAGCAGTGAGTCCAGGACTAGCGGTTACAATGAGCAGTTCTTC. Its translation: CASSESRTSGYNEQFF.

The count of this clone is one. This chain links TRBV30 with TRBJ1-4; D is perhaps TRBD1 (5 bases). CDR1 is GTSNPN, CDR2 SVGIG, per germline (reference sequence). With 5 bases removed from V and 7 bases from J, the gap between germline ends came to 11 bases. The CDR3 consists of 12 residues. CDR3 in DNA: TGTGCCTGGCCCGACAGCCCTGAAAAACTGTTTTTT. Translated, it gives CAWPDSPEKLFF. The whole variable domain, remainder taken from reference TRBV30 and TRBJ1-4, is SQTIHQWPATLVQPVGSPLSLECTVEGTSNPNLYWYRQAAGRGLQLLFYSVGIGQISSEVPQNLSASRPQDRQFILSSKKLLLSDSGFYLCAWPDSPEKLFFGSGTQLSVL.

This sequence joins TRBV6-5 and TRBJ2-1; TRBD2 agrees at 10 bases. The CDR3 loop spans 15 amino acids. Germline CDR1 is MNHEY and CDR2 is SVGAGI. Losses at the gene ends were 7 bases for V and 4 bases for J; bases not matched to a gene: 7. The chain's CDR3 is CASTSQAGGYNEQFF. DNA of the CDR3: TGTGCCAGCACGTCGCAAGCGGGAGGGTACAATGAGCAGTTCTTC.

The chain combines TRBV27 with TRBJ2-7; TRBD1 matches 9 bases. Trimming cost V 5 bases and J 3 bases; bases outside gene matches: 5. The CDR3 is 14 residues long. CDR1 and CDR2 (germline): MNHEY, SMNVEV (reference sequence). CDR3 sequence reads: CASSRTGDGYEQYF. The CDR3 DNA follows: TGTGCCAGCAGTCGGACAGGGGACGGCTACGAGCAGTACTTC.

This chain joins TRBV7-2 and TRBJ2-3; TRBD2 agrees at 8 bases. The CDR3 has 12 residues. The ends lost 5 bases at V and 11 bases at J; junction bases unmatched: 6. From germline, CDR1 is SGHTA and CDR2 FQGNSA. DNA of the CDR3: TGTGCCAGCAGCGACGTAGCGGGGCTGCAGTATTTT. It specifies CASSDVAGLQYF.

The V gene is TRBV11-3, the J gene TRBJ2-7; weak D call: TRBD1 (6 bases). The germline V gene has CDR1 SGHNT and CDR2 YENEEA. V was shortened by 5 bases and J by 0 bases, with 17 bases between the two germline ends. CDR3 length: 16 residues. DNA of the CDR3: TGTGCCAGCAGCAACCACCGAAGGGGGAGCTCCTACGAGCAGTACTTC. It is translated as CASSNHRRGSSYEQYF.

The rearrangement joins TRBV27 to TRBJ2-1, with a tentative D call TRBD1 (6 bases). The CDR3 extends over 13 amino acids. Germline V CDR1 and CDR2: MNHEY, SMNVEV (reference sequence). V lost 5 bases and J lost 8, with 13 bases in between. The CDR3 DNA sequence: TGTGCCAGCAGTATAAACAGGGCCCATGAGCAGTTCTTC. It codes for CASSINRAHEQFF.